The source of this T cell receptor beta chain is a study of T cells in Graves' hyperthyroidism and ophthalmopathy. TCR beta CDR3 regions were amplified from RNA transcripts. First-round RT-PCR of the TCR CDR3 relied on the HTBI primer set. TCRdb re-derived calls from the multiplex PCR reads in MiXCR, one entry per CDR3 protein. Among around 300,000 distinct CDR3 sequences listed, approximately 13% were seen once. Study-level points and caveats: Progression to ophthalmopathy was predicted a median of roughly seven months early. Expanded thyroid clonotypes (above 0.001) were mostly also found in blood.

This clonotype showed up many times. Its antigen is unknown. With 0 bases removed from V and 0 bases from J, the gap between germline ends came to 16 bases. This CDR3 comprises 18 residues. Per germline, CDR1 SGHVS and CDR2 FNYEAQ. The chain joins TRBV7-6 to TRBJ2-3; TRBD1 might be the D (6 bases). The clonotype was recovered from a woman in her 40s with Graves' hyperthyroidism. The sequencing sample was made of blood. Here the CDR3 reads CASSLARSGAYSTDTQYF. CDR3 in DNA: TGTGCCAGCAGCTTAGCGAGGTCAGGGGCATATAGCACAGATACGCAGTATTTT. Full variable domain (missing parts from reference TRBV7-6 and TRBJ2-3): GAGVSQSPRYKVTKRGQDVALRCDPISGHVSLYWYRQALGQGPEFLTYFNYEAQQDKSGLPNDRFSAERPEGSISTLTIQRTEQRDSAMYRCASSLARSGAYSTDTQYFGPGTRLTVL.